The entry below describes one T cell receptor (beta chain). Its antigen is not identified. This entry is derived from a study of OX40 agonist ivuxolimab in advanced cancers. Study overall: The study treated patients with ivuxolimab, an agonistic anti-OX40 (CD134) antibody. The dose-escalation cohort was just under 85% male, with a mean age of 60 years, ranging roughly 23 to 90. Whole-study findings and limits: Low normalized T-cell clonal expansion also characterized some of the nonresponders. There were, on average, more expanded clones in CD8+ T cells than in CD4+.

Here immunoSEQ multiplex PCR was the method, and the copy in TCRdb shows in-frame clones only, minus some. This sample has roughly 82,000 clones, with approximately 87% found just once. CDR1 is MNHNY, CDR2 SVGAGI, per germline (reference sequence). V was clipped by 4 bases and J by 4 bases; unmatched bases: 8. CDR3 length equals 16 residues. This receptor was taken from an adult with an advanced solid tumor such as melanoma, head and neck, liver or kidney cancer. The chain joins TRBV6-6 to TRBJ1-1, with 11 bases fitting TRBD1. The sequenced sample was CD4+ or CD8+ T cells sorted from blood, obtained in a trial of the OX40 agonist ivuxolimab. This CDR3 reads CASSSPTGTGGTEAFF. The CDR3 nucleotides are TGTGCCAGCAGTTCCCCTACCGGGACAGGGGGCACTGAAGCTTTCTTT.